A selection of T cell receptor beta chains follows, all from one sample in a study of OX40 agonist ivuxolimab in advanced cancers. Generated by immunoSEQ multiplex PCR, the TCRdb table keeps only in-frame clones and is missing some. The data contain 60,000 or so clones, 89% of them singletons. The specimen was CD4+ or CD8+ T cells sorted from blood, collected in a trial of the OX40 agonist ivuxolimab. Receptors were obtained from an adult with an advanced solid tumor such as melanoma, head and neck, liver or kidney cancer. Both conserved end residues are part of each CDR3. The D gene is left open where the match is weak. Size is omitted from some rows. Given values are once, few, many or a class for expanded clones.

TRBJ2-6	NA	TRBV19	NA	TGTGCCAGTAGTTTACCTGGGGCCAACGTCCTGACTTTC	CASSLPGANVLTF
TRBJ1-1	TRBD1	TRBV11-2	NA	TGTGCCAGCAGCAGGACAGGGCTCATGAACACTGAAGCTTTCTTT	CASSRTGLMNTEAFF
TRBJ2-2	TRBD1	TRBV11-3	NA	TGTGCCAGCAGCCCCCGGACAGGAGACACCGGGGAGCTGTTTTTT	CASSPRTGDTGELFF
TRBJ2-7	NA	TRBV5-1	once	TGCGCCAGCAGCTATTCCCGGACAGCCTCCTACGAGCAGTACTTC	CASSYSRTASYEQYF
TRBJ2-3	TRBD2	TRBV2	NA	TGTGCCAGCAACCCTACGACTAGCGGGGGTGGGGATACGCAGTATTTT	CASNPTTSGGGDTQYF
TRBJ1-5	NA	TRBV27	NA	TGTGCCAGCAGTTTATGGCAGAATCAGCCCCAGCATTTT	CASSLWQNQPQHF
TRBJ2-5	TRBD1	TRBV13	once	TGTGCCAGCAGCCCGGACAGGGGGCTAGCCGAGACCCAGTACTTC	CASSPDRGLAETQYF
TRBJ1-3	NA	TRBV11-2	few	TGTGCCAGCTTAGATTGGTTTGTCTCTGGAAACACCATATATTTT	CASLDWFVSGNTIYF
TRBJ2-3	NA	TRBV28	NA	TGTGCCAGCATTACATCGGGGAGTACGCAGTATTTT	CASITSGSTQYF
TRBJ2-7	NA	TRBV29-1	NA	TGCAGCGTTGTGGAGAGTAGCGGTTCACCCTACGAGCAGTACTTC	CSVVESSGSPYEQYF
TRBJ2-7	NA	TRBV11-3	NA	TGTGCCAGCAGCTTAGGGGTCGGCCCTTACGAGCAGTACTTC	CASSLGVGPYEQYF
TRBJ2-7	NA	TRBV6-1	NA	TGTGCCAGCAGTCTCCCCAGGCGCTCTTCCTACGAGCAGTACTTC	CASSLPRRSSYEQYF
TRBJ2-7	TRBD1	TRBV7-6	NA	TGTGCCAGCAGCCCGGGACAGGGGGTAACCTACGAGCAGTACTTC	CASSPGQGVTYEQYF
TRBJ1-1	NA	TRBV6-1	NA	TGTGCCAGCAGTGAGGCCGCAGGGGTGGTGAACACTGAAGCTTTCTTT	CASSEAAGVVNTEAFF
TRBJ2-5	NA	TRBV11-2	NA	TGTGCCAGCAGCTTAGATGTACTCGTCGAGACCCAGTACTTC	CASSLDVLVETQYF